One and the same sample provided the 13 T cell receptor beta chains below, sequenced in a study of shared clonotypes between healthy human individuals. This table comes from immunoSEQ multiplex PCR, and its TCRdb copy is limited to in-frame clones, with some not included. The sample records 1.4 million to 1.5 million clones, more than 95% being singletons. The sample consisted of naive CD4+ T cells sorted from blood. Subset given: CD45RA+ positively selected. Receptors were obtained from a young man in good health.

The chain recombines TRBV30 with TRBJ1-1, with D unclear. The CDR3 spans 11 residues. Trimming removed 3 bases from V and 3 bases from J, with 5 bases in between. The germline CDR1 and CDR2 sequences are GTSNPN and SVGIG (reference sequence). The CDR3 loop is CAWSIDTEAFF. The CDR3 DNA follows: TGTGCCTGGAGCATCGACACTGAAGCTTTCTTT. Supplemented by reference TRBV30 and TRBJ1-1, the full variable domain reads SQTIHQWPATLVQPVGSPLSLECTVEGTSNPNLYWYRQAAGRGLQLLFYSVGIGQISSEVPQNLSASRPQDRQFILSSKKLLLSDSGFYLCAWSIDTEAFFGQGTRLTVV.

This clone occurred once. CDR3 region: CASSESTGWNQPQHF. CDR3 coding DNA: TGTGCCAGCAGTGAGTCGACAGGATGGAATCAGCCCCAGCATTTT. The chain uses TRBV6-4 and TRBJ1-5; a possible D gene is TRBD1 (6 bases). Germline-derived CDR1 and CDR2 are MRHNA and SNTAGT. CDR3 length: 15 residues. Deletions cut 3 bases from V and 4 bases from J, with 13 bases between.

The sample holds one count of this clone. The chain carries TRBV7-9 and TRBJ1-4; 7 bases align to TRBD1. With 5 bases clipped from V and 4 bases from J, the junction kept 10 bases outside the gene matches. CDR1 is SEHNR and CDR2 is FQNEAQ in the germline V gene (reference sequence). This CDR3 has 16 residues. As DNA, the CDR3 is TGTGCCAGCAGCACCCGGACAGGAGCGGGTAATGAAAAACTGTTTTTT. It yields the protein CASSTRTGAGNEKLFF.

The CDR3 is CASSQVPFNEQFF. CDR3 nucleotides: TGTGCCAGCAGTCAGGTCCCCTTCAATGAGCAGTTCTTC. The V and J genes are TRBV6-5 and TRBJ2-1; no reliable D call. This CDR3 region has 13 residues. Trimming removed 5 bases from V and 6 bases from J, with 11 bases in between. Germline values: CDR1 MNHEY, CDR2 SVGAGI.

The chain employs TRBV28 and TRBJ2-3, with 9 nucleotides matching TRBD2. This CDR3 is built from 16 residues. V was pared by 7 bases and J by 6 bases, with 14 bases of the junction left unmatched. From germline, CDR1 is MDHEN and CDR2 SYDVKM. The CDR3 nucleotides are TGTGCCAGCACCCGGGCTGCGGGAGGGCCCGGGGATACGCAGTATTTT. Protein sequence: CASTRAAGGPGDTQYF.

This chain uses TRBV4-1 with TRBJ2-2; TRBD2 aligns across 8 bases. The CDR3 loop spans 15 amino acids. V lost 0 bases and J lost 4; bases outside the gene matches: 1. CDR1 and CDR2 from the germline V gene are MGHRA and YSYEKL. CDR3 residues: CASSQEGLVTGELFF. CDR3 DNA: TGCGCCAGCAGCCAAGAGGGACTAGTCACCGGGGAGCTGTTTTTT.

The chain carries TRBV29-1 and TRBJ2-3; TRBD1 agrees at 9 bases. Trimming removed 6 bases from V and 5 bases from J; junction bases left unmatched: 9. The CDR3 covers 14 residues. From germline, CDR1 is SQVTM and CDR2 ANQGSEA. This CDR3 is CSVAGTGLKDTQYF. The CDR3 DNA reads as TGCAGCGTGGCCGGGACAGGGTTGAAAGATACGCAGTATTTT.

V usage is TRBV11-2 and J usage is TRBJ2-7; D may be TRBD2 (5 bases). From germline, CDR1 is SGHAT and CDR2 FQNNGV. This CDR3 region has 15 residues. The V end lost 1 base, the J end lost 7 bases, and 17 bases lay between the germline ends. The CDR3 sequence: CASSLGARLQGEQYF. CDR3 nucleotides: TGTGCCAGCAGCTTAGGGGCCAGACTACAAGGGGAGCAGTACTTC.

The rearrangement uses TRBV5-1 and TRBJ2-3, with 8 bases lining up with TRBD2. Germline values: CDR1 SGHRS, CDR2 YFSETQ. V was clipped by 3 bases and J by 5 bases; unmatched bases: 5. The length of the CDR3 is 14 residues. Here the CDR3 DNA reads TGCGCCAGCAGCTATGGACTAGCTGGAGATACGCAGTATTTT. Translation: CASSYGLAGDTQYF.

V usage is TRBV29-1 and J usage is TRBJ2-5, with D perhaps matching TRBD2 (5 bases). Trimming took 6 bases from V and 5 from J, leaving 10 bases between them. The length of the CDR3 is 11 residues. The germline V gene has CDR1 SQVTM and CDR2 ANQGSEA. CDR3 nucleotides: TGCAGCGTCCCCGGCGGGGAGACCCAGTACTTC. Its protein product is CSVPGGETQYF.

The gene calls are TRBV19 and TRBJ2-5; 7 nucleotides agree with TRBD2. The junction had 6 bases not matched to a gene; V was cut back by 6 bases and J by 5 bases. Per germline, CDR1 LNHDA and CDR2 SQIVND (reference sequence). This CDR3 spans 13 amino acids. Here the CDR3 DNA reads TGTGCCAGTAGCCAGCTAGCGGATGAGACCCAGTACTTC. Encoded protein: CASSQLADETQYF.

The CDR3 sequence is CSVDPTGGAPDTQYF. CDR3 nucleotides: TGCAGCGTTGACCCGACAGGGGGCGCACCCGATACGCAGTATTTT. The chain carries TRBV29-1 and TRBJ2-3, with TRBD1 matching over 10 bases. Germline V gene lookup returns CDR1 SQVTM and CDR2 ANQGSEA. The CDR3 consists of 15 residues. The ends lost 3 bases at V and 6 bases at J; junction bases unmatched: 9.

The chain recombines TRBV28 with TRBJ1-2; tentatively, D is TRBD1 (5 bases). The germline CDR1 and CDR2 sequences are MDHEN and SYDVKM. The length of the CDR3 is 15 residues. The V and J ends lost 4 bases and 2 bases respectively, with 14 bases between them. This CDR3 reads CASSSDARGNYGYTF. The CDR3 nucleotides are TGTGCCAGCAGTTCCGACGCGAGGGGCAACTATGGCTACACCTTC.